Listed here are 19 T cell receptor beta chains from one sample, sequenced in a study of cytotoxic CD8 clonotypes in ibrutinib-treated CLL. Method: immunoSEQ multiplex PCR; TCRdb's copy keeps in-frame clones and lacks some. The sample consists of more than 200,000 clones, roughly 70% of them appearing once. Material: PBMCs, obtained after 24 months of ibrutinib treatment. The receptors stem from a human donor with chronic lymphocytic leukemia.

This chain uses TRBV15 with TRBJ2-5; perhaps TRBD2 as D (5 bases). CDR1 and CDR2 from the germline V gene are LNHNV and YYDKDF (reference sequence). V was pared by 0 bases and J by 7 bases, with 15 bases between. CDR3 length: 15 amino acids. CDR3 sequence: CATSRERGSLATQYF. The CDR3 DNA follows: TGTGCCACCAGCAGAGAGAGAGGGTCCCTGGCGACCCAGTACTTC.

The chain uses TRBV29-1 and TRBJ2-7, with D perhaps being TRBD1 or TRBD2 (5 bases each). Per the germline V gene, CDR1 is SQVTM and CDR2 is ANQGSEA. V was pared by 2 bases and J by 1 base, with 18 bases between. The CDR3 extends over 16 amino acids. DNA of the CDR3: TGCAGCGTTGAAAGGCTGAGAGGTGGGGGTTCCTACGAGCAGTACTTC. Its protein is CSVERLRGGGSYEQYF.

V is TRBV28 and J is TRBJ2-3, with unresolved D. This CDR3 has 17 residues. Germline CDR1 and CDR2: MDHEN and SYDVKM. V lost 6 bases and J lost 4, with 23 bases in between. The CDR3 DNA is TGTGCCAGCAGCCCCAACCCAGCCCGCCGAGGCCCAGATACGCAGTATTTT. It specifies CASSPNPARRGPDTQYF. The whole variable domain, filled in from reference TRBV28 and TRBJ2-3, reads DVKVTQSSRYLVKRTGEKVFLECVQDMDHENMFWYRQDPGLGLRLIYFSYDVKMKEKGDIPEGYSVSREKKERFSLILESASTNQTSMYLCASSPNPARRGPDTQYFGPGTRLTVL.

This chain uses TRBV7-9 with TRBJ2-3, with TRBD2 as a possible D gene (5 bases). The CDR3 sequence is 14 residues long. The ends were cut back, 3 bases at V and 3 bases at J, with 10 bases in the middle. CDR1 is SEHNR, CDR2 FQNEAQ, per germline (reference sequence). The CDR3 DNA reads as TGTGCCAGCAGCTTTACAGAGGGTACAGATACGCAGTATTTT. Residues: CASSFTEGTDTQYF.

The chain is built from TRBV9 and TRBJ2-1; D is ambiguous. The CDR3 contains 14 residues. V was trimmed by 4 bases and J by 6 bases, leaving 14 bases between them. The germline V gene encodes CDR1 SGDLS and CDR2 YYNGEE. The DNA of the CDR3 is TGTGCCAGCAGCCTCAAGGATCGTTTCAATGAGCAGTTCTTC. It encodes CASSLKDRFNEQFF.

V is TRBV29-1 and J is TRBJ2-1; possible D gene TRBD1, 6 bases. The length of the CDR3 is 14 residues. Trimming took 3 bases from V and 6 from J, leaving 15 bases between them. Germline values: CDR1 SQVTM, CDR2 ANQGSEA. Written as DNA, the CDR3 is TGCAGCGTTGAGAGGGGGTTAAGCGCCAATGAGCAGTTCTTC. This sequence encodes CSVERGLSANEQFF.

The J gene is TRBJ2-7, the V gene TRBV2; 13 nucleotides line up with TRBD2. Germline CDR1 reads SNHLY; CDR2 reads FYNNEI. Losses at the gene ends were 7 bases for V and 6 bases for J; bases not matched to a gene: 6. The CDR3 consists of 14 residues. CDR3 sequence: CASNLGLAGTEQYF. The CDR3 DNA is TGTGCCAGCAACCTGGGACTAGCGGGAACCGAGCAGTACTTC.

The chain's CDR3 is CASRRTGEVGEQFF. In DNA form, the CDR3 reads TGTGCCAGCAGACGGACAGGGGAGGTAGGTGAGCAGTTCTTC. The gene calls are TRBV9 and TRBJ2-1; TRBD1 matches 9 bases. Germline V lookup: CDR1 SGDLS, CDR2 YYNGEE. The CDR3 runs to 14 residues. The junction had 9 bases not matched to a gene; V was cut back by 5 bases and J by 9 bases.

This rearrangement joins TRBV5-1 to TRBJ1-4, with TRBD1 as a possible D gene (5 bases). CDR3 length: 15 residues. V dropped 0 bases and J dropped 3 bases, with 9 bases sitting between them. CDR1 is SGHRS, CDR2 YFSETQ, per germline. The CDR3 sequence is CASSLVAGPNEKLFF. CDR3 DNA sequence: TGCGCCAGCAGCTTGGTGGCAGGGCCTAATGAAAAACTGTTTTTT.

This chain uses TRBV29-1 with TRBJ2-3; 8 bases fit TRBD2. Trimming at V came to 7 bases and at J to 6 bases, leaving 15 bases not matched to a gene. CDR1 is SQVTM and CDR2 is ANQGSEA in the germline V gene. The CDR3 totals 15 residues. The CDR3 loop reads CSGSPGGSRMDTQYF. The CDR3 bases are TGCAGCGGATCTCCGGGGGGGAGCAGGATGGATACGCAGTATTTT.

The genes are TRBV28 and TRBJ1-1, with a tentative D call TRBD1 (6 bases). Trimming pared 7 bases from V and 5 bases from J, leaving 20 bases between. CDR3 length equals 15 residues. Germline values: CDR1 MDHEN, CDR2 SYDVKM. The CDR3 sequence: CASTPPTGTRTEAFF. CDR3 bases: TGTGCCAGCACCCCGCCGACCGGGACACGAACTGAAGCTTTCTTT. Full variable domain (remainder filled in from reference TRBV28 and TRBJ1-1): DVKVTQSSRYLVKRTGEKVFLECVQDMDHENMFWYRQDPGLGLRLIYFSYDVKMKEKGDIPEGYSVSREKKERFSLILESASTNQTSMYLCASTPPTGTRTEAFFGQGTRLTVV.

This clone has only one observation. CDR3 DNA sequence: TGTGCCAGTAGTCCCCGGGACCGCCGATGGGTAGCGAGCAATCAGCCCCAGCATTTT. It yields the protein CASSPRDRRWVASNQPQHF. This rearrangement joins TRBV19 to TRBJ1-5; TRBD1 might be the D (5 bases). The ends were cut back, 5 bases at V and 1 base at J, with 24 bases in the middle. CDR1 is LNHDA, CDR2 SQIVND, per germline (reference sequence). The CDR3 loop spans 19 amino acids.

This clone has just a few counts. The J gene is TRBJ2-5, the V gene TRBV7-3, with D tentatively TRBD2 (6 bases). The CDR3 is 13 residues long. The germline CDR1 and CDR2 sequences are SGHTA and FQGTGA. V lost 5 bases and J 1 base, leaving 8 bases between the germline ends. The CDR3 sequence: CASSRTIQETQYF. The CDR3 nucleotides are TGTGCCAGCAGCCGGACTATCCAAGAGACCCAGTACTTC.

V and J are TRBV6-5 and TRBJ1-2, with 10 bases lining up with TRBD1. The CDR3 sequence is 16 residues long. J gave up 4 bases and V 2 bases, and 7 bases lay outside the gene matches. CDR1 is MNHEY and CDR2 is SVGAGI in the germline V gene. DNA for the CDR3: TGTGCCAGCAGTTACGCCGGGACAGGGGTCGGCTATGGCTACACCTTC. It encodes CASSYAGTGVGYGYTF.

This clone was observed a single time. V is TRBV29-1 and J is TRBJ2-1; the match to TRBD2 covers 12 bases. The V segment lost 7 bases and the J segment 8 bases; nucleotides outside the gene matches: 6. The germline CDR1 and CDR2 sequences are SQVTM and ANQGSEA. The CDR3 is 13 amino acids. The CDR3 DNA reads as TGCAGCGCCTCTAGCGGGAGGGGATATGAGCAGTTCTTC. Translation: CSASSGRGYEQFF.

The V call is TRBV13, the J call TRBJ2-3; D is possibly TRBD1 (6 bases). The V and J ends lost 5 bases and 5 bases respectively, with 11 bases between them. This CDR3 has 13 amino acids. Germline V lookup: CDR1 PRHDT, CDR2 FYEKMQ (reference sequence). The CDR3 DNA follows: TGTGCCAGCAGCACCCGAGGGGGAGATACGCAGTATTTT. It encodes CASSTRGGDTQYF.

This chain links TRBV19 with TRBJ1-1, with D perhaps TRBD1 (5 bases). V was clipped by 5 bases and J by 8 bases, with 15 bases between them. CDR3 length equals 13 residues. Germline V gene lookup returns CDR1 LNHDA and CDR2 SQIVND (reference sequence). The CDR3 DNA is TGTGCCAGTAGTTCCAGGGTACGTGTAGAAGCTTTCTTT. Translating gives CASSSRVRVEAFF.

This chain connects TRBV30 to TRBJ2-5, with 7 bases aligning to TRBD2. V lost 1 base, J lost 5 bases, and 10 bases stayed unmatched. CDR1 is GTSNPN, CDR2 SVGIG, per germline (reference sequence). The CDR3 sequence is 15 residues long. Here the CDR3 reads CAWSAGGGRWETQYF. In DNA form, the CDR3 reads TGTGCCTGGAGTGCTGGGGGAGGGCGCTGGGAGACCCAGTACTTC.

The chain combines TRBV28 with TRBJ2-1, with D possibly matching TRBD2 (6 bases). Germline V lookup: CDR1 MDHEN, CDR2 SYDVKM. V lost 8 bases and J 7 bases, leaving 18 bases between the germline ends. The CDR3 covers 14 residues. This CDR3 reads CASQKAGTANEQFF. The CDR3 DNA sequence: TGTGCCAGCCAGAAGGCCGGGACTGCAAATGAGCAGTTCTTC.